What follows describes a single TCR beta chain. CDR3 size: 14 residues. CDR1 SGHRS and CDR2 YFSETQ come from the germline V gene. Trimming took 5 bases from V and 4 from J, leaving 15 bases between them. PCR employed 60 Vbeta and 13 Jbeta primers. The method was immunoSEQ multiplex PCR; TCRdb's version includes in-frame clones alone and lacks a portion of them. The repertoire holds 55,000 to 80,000 clones, with 80% to 90% as singletons. These data come from a study of cytomegalovirus exposure and HLA in healthy donors. The TCR sequence derives from a woman aged 30 to 39 in good health and CMV-seronegative. The J gene is TRBJ1-2, the V gene TRBV5-1; tentatively, D is TRBD1 (6 bases). What was sequenced was PBMCs. The chain's CDR3 is CASRSGTNRYGYTF. In DNA form, the CDR3 reads TGCGCCAGCAGATCCGGGACAAATCGCTATGGCTACACCTTC.